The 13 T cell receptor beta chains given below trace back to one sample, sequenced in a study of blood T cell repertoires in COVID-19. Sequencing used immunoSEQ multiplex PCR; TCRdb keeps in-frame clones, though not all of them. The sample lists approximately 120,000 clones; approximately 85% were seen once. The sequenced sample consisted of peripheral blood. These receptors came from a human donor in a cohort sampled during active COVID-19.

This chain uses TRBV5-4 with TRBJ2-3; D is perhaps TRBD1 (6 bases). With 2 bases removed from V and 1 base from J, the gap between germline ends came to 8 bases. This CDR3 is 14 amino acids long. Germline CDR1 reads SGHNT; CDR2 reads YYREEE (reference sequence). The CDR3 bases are TGTGCCAGCAGCTTCACAGGGCGCACAGATACGCAGTATTTT. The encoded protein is CASSFTGRTDTQYF.

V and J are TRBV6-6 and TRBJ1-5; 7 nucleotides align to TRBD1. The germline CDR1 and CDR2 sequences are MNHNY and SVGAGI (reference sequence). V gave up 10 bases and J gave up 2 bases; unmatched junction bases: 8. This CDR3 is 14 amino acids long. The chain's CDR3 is CATAKGGGNQPQHF. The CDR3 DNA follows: TGTGCCACCGCAAAAGGGGGCGGCAATCAGCCCCAGCATTTT.

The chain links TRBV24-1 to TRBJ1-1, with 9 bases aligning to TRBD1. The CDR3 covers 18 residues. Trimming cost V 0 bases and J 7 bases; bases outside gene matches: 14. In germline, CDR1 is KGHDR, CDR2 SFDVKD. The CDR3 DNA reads TGTGCCACCAGTGATTTGATTCTGGGACAGGGAAGAGGTGATGAAGCTTTCTTT. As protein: CATSDLILGQGRGDEAFF.

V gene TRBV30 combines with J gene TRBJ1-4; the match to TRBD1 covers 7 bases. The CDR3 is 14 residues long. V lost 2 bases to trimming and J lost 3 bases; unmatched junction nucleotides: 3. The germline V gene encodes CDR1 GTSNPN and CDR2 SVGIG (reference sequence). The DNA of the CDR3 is TGTGCCTGGAGTCCGACAGGGTCTAATGAAAAACTGTTTTTT. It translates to CAWSPTGSNEKLFF.

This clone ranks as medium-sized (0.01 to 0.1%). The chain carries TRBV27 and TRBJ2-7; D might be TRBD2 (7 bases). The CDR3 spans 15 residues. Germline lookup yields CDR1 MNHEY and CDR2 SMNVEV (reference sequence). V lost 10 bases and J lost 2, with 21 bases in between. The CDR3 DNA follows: TGTGCCACCCGCTGGGGGGGGGCCCCTACCTACGAGCAGTACTTC. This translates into CATRWGGAPTYEQYF.

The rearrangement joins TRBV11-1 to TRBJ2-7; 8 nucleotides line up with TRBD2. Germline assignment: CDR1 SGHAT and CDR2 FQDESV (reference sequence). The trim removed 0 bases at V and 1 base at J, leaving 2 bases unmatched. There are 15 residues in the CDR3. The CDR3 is CASSLAPGGSYEQYF. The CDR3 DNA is TGTGCCAGCAGCTTAGCTCCGGGAGGGTCCTACGAGCAGTACTTC. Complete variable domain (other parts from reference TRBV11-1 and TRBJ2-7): EAEVAQSPRYKITEKSQAVAFWCDPISGHATLYWYRQILGQGPELLVQFQDESVVDDSQLPKDRFSAERLKGVDSTLKIQPAELGDSAMYLCASSLAPGGSYEQYFGPGTRLTVT.

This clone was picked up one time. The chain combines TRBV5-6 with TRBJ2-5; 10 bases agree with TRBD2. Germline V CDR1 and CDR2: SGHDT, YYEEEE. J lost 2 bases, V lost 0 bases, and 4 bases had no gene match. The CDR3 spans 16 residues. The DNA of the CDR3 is TGTGCCAGCAGCTTGGTAACTAGCGGGGTTCAAGAGACCCAGTACTTC. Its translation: CASSLVTSGVQETQYF.

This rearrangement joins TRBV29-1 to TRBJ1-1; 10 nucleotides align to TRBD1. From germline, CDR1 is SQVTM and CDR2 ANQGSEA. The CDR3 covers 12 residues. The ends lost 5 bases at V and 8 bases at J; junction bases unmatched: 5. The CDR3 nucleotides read TGCAGCGTTATACCGGGACAGGGGGAAGCTTTCTTT. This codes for CSVIPGQGEAFF.

The CDR3 nucleotides read TGTGCCAGCAGTTACAGTTTTACAGGGGGCGGGGAGCTGTTTTTT. Translation gives CASSYSFTGGGELFF. The chain employs TRBV6-5 and TRBJ2-2, with TRBD1 matching 8 bases. Germline CDR1 reads MNHEY; CDR2 reads SVGAGI. V trimming: 2 bases; J trimming: 7 bases; junction bases outside the gene matches: 6. The CDR3 consists of 15 residues.

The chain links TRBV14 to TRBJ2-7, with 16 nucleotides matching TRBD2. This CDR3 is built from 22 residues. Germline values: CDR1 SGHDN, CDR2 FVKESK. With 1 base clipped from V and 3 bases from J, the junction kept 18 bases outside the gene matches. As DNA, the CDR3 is TGTGCCAGCAGCCAAGGTCTACCTCCGGGACTAGCGGGAGGGTTCGGAGTCTACGAGCAGTACGTC. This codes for CASSQGLPPGLAGGFGVYEQYV.

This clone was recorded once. CDR3 in amino acids: CSAQSDTQYF. In DNA form, the CDR3 reads TGCAGTGCCCAATCAGATACGCAGTATTTT. The rearrangement uses TRBV20-1 and TRBJ2-3; D unclear. CDR3 length: 10 amino acids. Trimming took 6 bases from V and 4 from J, leaving 5 bases between them. Germline CDR1 and CDR2: DFQATT and SNEGSKA (reference sequence).

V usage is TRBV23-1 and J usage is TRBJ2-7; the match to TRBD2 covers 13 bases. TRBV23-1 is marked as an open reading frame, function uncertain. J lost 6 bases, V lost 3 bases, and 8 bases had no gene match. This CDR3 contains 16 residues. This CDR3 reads CASSHPGLAGDLEQYV. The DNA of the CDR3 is TGCGCCAGCAGTCACCCCGGACTAGCGGGAGATCTCGAGCAGTACGTC.

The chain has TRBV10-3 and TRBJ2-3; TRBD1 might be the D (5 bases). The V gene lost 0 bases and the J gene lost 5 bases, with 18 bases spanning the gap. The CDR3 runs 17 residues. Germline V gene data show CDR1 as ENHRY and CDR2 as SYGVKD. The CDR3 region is CAISESARETAEDTQYF. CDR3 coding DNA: TGTGCCATCAGTGAGTCGGCCAGGGAAACAGCCGAAGATACGCAGTATTTT.